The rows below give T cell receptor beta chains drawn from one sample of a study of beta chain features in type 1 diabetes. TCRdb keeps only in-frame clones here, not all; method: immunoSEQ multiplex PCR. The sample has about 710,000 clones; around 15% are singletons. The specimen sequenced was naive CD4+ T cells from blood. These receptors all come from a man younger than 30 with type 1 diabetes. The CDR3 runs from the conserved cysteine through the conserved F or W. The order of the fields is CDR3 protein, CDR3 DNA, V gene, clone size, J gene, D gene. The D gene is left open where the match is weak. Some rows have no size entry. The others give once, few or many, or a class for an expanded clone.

CAWKAGVSFGANVLTF,TGTGCCTGGAAGGCGGGGGTATCCTTTGGGGCCAACGTCCTGACTTTC,TRBV30,-,TRBJ2-6,TRBD2
CASSVQGPGELFF,TGTGCCAGCAGCGTACAGGGCCCCGGGGAGCTGTTTTTT,TRBV2,few,TRBJ2-2,-
CASSLGNVWEFF,TGTGCCAGCAGCTTGGGAAACGTGTGGGAGTTCTTC,TRBV5-6,few,TRBJ1-2,-
CASSFGVSYEQYF,TGCGCCAGCAGCTTTGGTGTCTCCTACGAGCAGTACTTC,TRBV5-1,-,TRBJ2-7,-
CSAPLANEQFF,TGCAGTGCCCCTCTAGCTAATGAGCAGTTCTTC,TRBV20-1,few,TRBJ2-1,-
CASSLAGGTGVPDTQYF,TGTGCCAGCAGCTTGGCGGGTGGGACAGGGGTCCCAGATACGCAGTATTTT,TRBV5-4,-,TRBJ2-3,TRBD1
CASSYSRRVANYGYTF,TGTGCCAGCAGTTACTCCCGTAGAGTAGCTAACTATGGCTACACCTTC,TRBV6-6,-,TRBJ1-2,-
CASSQGLRRELFF,TGTGCCAGCAGCCAAGGACTAAGGCGGGAGCTGTTTTTT,TRBV14,-,TRBJ2-2,-
CASSLPPGGGGNYGYTF,TGTGCCAGCAGTTTACCCCCAGGAGGCGGTGGGAACTATGGCTACACCTTC,TRBV28,-,TRBJ1-2,-
CASSFPGQGPVKYF,TGTGCCAGCAGCTTCCCGGGACAGGGACCCGTAAAGTACTTC,TRBV2,few,TRBJ2-7,TRBD1
CASGNRHNSPLHF,TGTGCCAGTGGGAACAGGCATAATTCACCCCTCCACTTT,TRBV21-1,-,TRBJ1-6,-
CASSPLAGEEGELFF,TGTGCCAGCAGCCCACTAGCGGGAGAAGAGGGGGAGCTGTTTTTT,TRBV6-5,few,TRBJ2-2,TRBD2
CASSSRWGRDEQFF,TGTGCCAGCAGCTCCCGCTGGGGCCGCGATGAGCAGTTCTTC,TRBV7-6,-,TRBJ2-1,-
CASCLGLNTEAFF,TGTGCCAGCTGCCTCGGACTAAACACTGAAGCTTTCTTT,TRBV25-1,-,TRBJ1-1,-
CAWRSRDRGWGEQYF,TGTGCCTGGAGAAGTCGGGACAGGGGCTGGGGCGAGCAGTACTTC,TRBV30,-,TRBJ2-7,TRBD1
CASSLQGLADTQYF,TGTGCCAGCAGTTTGCAGGGGTTGGCAGATACGCAGTATTTT,TRBV6-5,-,TRBJ2-3,-
CASSRLYNSPLHF,TGTGCCAGCAGCCGTCTTTATAATTCACCCCTCCACTTT,TRBV11-3,-,TRBJ1-6,-
CASILGQAGNTEAFF,TGTGCCAGTATTCTTGGACAGGCCGGGAACACTGAAGCTTTCTTT,TRBV6-1,-,TRBJ1-1,TRBD1
CASSLGGEGRETQYF,TGTGCCAGCAGCCTCGGGGGCGAGGGACGGGAGACCCAGTACTTC,TRBV11-2,-,TRBJ2-5,-
CASSYTRGTDTQYF,TGTGCCAGCAGCTACACCAGGGGCACAGATACGCAGTATTTT,TRBV7-2,-,TRBJ2-3,-
CASSSGTVLGKLFF,TGTGCCAGCAGCTCTGGGACAGTGCTAGGAAAACTGTTTTTT,TRBV11-2,-,TRBJ1-4,TRBD1
CASSRPTSGGTDTQYF,TGTGCCAGCAGCCGCCCAACTAGCGGGGGCACAGATACGCAGTATTTT,TRBV5-8,few,TRBJ2-3,TRBD2
CASSQGRGEKLFF,TGTGCCAGCAGCCAAGGACGCGGTGAAAAACTGTTTTTT,TRBV14,-,TRBJ1-4,-
CASSFSVSYNEQFF,TGTGCCAGCAGCTTTAGCGTATCCTACAATGAGCAGTTCTTC,TRBV5-4,-,TRBJ2-1,-
CASSLLVGSGANVLTF,TGTGCCAGCAGCCTATTGGTGGGCTCTGGGGCCAACGTCCTGACTTTC,TRBV28,-,TRBJ2-6,-
CSGNRGRRRDTEAFF,TGCAGCGGGAACAGGGGGCGGCGGCGGGACACTGAAGCTTTCTTT,TRBV29-1,few,TRBJ1-1,TRBD1
CSVVSGTESYEQYF,TGCAGCGTTGTTTCGGGGACTGAGTCCTACGAGCAGTACTTC,TRBV29-1,-,TRBJ2-7,-
CASSLVFDSYEQYF,TGTGCCAGCAGCTTAGTGTTTGACTCCTACGAGCAGTACTTC,TRBV7-2,-,TRBJ2-7,-
CASGWDLGYTF,TGTGCCAGCGGGTGGGATCTCGGCTACACCTTC,TRBV6-1,-,TRBJ1-2,-
CASEGQGITLGRSEAFF,TGTGCCAGCGAGGGACAGGGGATAACGCTTGGTCGATCTGAAGCTTTCTTT,TRBV19,-,TRBJ1-1,TRBD1